The sequence of this T cell receptor beta chain was determined in a study of T cell responses to AZD1222 COVID-19 vaccine. TCRdb's table, derived via immunoSEQ multiplex PCR, lists solely in-frame clones and lacks some. The table lists tens of thousands of clones, 88% of them singletons. Broader study findings: Mostly white British, mostly female donors; authors suggested clonal diversity may be underestimated.

Note on this clone: Its matching antigen is unknown.

The sample here was peripheral blood, taken on day 0 of AZD1222 vaccination. The source is an adult in good health.

The DNA for the CDR3 is TGCGCCAGCAGCTTGAGACTAGCGGGAGTAAATGAGCAGTTCTTC. Translation: CASSLRLAGVNEQFF. This chain connects TRBV5-1 to TRBJ2-1; 12 nucleotides agree with TRBD2. The trim removed 1 base at V and 7 bases at J, leaving 3 bases unmatched. Germline CDR1 is SGHRS and CDR2 is YFSETQ. This CDR3 is built from 15 residues.